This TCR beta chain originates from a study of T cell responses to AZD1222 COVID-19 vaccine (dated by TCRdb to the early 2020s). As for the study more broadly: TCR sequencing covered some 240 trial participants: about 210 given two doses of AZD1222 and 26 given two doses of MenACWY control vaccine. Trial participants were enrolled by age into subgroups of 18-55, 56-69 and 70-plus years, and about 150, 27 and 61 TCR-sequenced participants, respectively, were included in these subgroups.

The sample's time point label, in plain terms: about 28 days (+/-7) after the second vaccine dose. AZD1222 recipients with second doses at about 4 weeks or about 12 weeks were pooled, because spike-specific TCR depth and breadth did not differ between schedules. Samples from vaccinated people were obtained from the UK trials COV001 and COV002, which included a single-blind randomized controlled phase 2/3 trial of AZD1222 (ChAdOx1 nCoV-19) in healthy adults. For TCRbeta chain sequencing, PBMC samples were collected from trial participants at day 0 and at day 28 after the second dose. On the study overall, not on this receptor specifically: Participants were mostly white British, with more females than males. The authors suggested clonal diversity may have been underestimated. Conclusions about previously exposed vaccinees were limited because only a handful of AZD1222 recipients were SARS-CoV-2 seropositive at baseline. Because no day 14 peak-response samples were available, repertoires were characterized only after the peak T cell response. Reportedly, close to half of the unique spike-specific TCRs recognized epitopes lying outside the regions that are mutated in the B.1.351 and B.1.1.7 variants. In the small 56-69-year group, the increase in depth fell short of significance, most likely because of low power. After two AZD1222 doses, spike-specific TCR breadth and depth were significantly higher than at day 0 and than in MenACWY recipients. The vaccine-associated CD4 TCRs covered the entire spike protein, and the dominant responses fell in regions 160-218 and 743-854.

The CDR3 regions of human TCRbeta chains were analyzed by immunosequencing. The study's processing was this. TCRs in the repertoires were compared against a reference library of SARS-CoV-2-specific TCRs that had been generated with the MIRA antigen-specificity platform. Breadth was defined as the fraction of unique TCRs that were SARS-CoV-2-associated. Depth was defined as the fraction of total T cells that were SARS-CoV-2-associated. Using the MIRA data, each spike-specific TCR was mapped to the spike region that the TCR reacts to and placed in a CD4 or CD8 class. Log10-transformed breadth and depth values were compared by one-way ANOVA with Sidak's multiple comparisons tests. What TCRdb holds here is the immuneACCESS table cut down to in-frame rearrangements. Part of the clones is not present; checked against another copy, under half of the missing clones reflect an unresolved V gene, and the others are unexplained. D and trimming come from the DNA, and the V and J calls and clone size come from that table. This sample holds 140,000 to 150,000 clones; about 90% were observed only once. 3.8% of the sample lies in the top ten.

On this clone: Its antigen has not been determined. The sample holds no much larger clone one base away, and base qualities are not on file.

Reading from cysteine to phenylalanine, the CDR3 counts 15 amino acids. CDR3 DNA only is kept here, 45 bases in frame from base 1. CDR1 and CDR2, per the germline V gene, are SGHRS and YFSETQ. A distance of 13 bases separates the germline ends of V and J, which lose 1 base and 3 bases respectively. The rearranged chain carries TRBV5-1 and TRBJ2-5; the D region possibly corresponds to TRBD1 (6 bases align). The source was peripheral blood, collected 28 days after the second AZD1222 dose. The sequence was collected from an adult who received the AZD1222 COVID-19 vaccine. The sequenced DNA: TGCGCCAGCAGCTTGTATACAGGGAAGAAAGAGACCCAGTACTTC. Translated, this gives CASSLYTGKKETQYF.